This T cell receptor (beta chain) was identified during a study of shared clonotypes between healthy human individuals. Findings and limits, study-wide: Memory subsets had estimated richness that was generally smaller than that of naive subsets.

Sequenced by immunoSEQ multiplex PCR; TCRdb stores in-frame clones only, minus some. The sample gives some 2,000,000 clones, approximately 96% of which show up once; roughly 0.13% is in the top ten. J lost 0 bases, V lost 5 bases, and 9 bases had no gene match. The CDR3 consists of 16 residues. The germline gives CDR1 SGHRS, CDR2 YFSETQ. On this clone itself: The antigen is not known.

Input material: naive CD4+ T cells sorted from blood. Subset denoted: CD45RA+ positively selected. The rearrangement uses TRBV5-1 and TRBJ1-1; 8 positions match TRBD1. The receptor comes from a man younger than 30 in good health. The CDR3, as DNA: TGCGCCAGCAGTCAAAAGTTGGACAGGGTGAACACTGAAGCTTTCTTT. This gives the protein CASSQKLDRVNTEAFF.